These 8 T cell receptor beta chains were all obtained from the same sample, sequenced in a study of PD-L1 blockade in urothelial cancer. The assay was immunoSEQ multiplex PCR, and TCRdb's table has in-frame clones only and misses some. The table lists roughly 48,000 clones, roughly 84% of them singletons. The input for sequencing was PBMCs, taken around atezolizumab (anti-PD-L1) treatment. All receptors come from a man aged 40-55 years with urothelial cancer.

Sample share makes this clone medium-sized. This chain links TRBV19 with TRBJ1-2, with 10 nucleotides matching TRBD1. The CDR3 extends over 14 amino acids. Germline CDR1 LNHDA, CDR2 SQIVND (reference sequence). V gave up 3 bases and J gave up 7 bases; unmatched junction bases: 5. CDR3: CASSIDRGQAGYTF. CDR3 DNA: TGTGCCAGTAGTATCGACAGGGGGCAGGCTGGCTACACCTTC.

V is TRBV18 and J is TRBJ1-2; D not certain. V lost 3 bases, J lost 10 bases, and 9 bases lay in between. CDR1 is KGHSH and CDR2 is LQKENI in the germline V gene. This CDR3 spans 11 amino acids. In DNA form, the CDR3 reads TGTGCCAGCTCACCTGGCCGGGACTACACCTTC. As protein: CASSPGRDYTF.

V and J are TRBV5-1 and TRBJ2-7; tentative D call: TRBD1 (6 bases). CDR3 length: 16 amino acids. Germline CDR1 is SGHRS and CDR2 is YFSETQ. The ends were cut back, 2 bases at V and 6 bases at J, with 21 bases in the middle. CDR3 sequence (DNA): TGCGCCAGCAGCTTCAAGATATCCCAGGGGACCAGCGAGCAGTACTTC. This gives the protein CASSFKISQGTSEQYF.

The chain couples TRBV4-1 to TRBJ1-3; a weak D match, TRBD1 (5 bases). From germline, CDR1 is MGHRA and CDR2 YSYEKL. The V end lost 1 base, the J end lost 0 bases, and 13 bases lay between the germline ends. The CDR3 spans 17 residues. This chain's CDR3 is CASSQGFTGPSGNTIYF. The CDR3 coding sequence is TGCGCCAGCAGCCAAGGTTTTACAGGTCCCTCTGGAAACACCATATATTTT.

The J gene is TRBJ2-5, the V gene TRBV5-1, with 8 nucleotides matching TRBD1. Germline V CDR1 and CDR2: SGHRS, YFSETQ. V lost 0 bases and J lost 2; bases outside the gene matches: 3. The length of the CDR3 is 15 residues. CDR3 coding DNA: TGCGCCAGCAGCTTGGTGTGGACAGGGCAAGAGACCCAGTACTTC. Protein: CASSLVWTGQETQYF.

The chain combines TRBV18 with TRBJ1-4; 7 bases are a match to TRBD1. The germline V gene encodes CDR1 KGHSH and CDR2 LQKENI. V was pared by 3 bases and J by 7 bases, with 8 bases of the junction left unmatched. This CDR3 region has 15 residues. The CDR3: CASSPRQGQGEKLFF. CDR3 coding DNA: TGTGCCAGCTCACCGAGACAGGGACAAGGTGAAAAACTGTTTTTT. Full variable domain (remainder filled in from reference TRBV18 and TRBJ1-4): NAGVMQNPRHLVRRRGQEARLRCSPMKGHSHVYWYRQLPEEGLKFMVYLQKENIIDESGMPKERFSAEFPKEGPSILRIQQVVRGDSAAYFCASSPRQGQGEKLFFGSGTQLSVL.

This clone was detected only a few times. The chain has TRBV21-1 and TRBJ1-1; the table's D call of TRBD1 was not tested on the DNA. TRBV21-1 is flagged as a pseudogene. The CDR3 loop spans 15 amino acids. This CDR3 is CASSSRQGVHTEAFF. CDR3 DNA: TGTGCCAGCAGCAGTCGACAAGGGGTTCACACTGAAGCTTTCTTT.

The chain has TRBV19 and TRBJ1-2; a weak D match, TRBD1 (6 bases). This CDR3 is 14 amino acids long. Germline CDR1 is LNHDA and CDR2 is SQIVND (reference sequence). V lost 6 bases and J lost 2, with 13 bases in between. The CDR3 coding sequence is TGTGCCAGTAGCGAGACAGGTGCCAACTATGGCTACACCTTC. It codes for CASSETGANYGYTF.